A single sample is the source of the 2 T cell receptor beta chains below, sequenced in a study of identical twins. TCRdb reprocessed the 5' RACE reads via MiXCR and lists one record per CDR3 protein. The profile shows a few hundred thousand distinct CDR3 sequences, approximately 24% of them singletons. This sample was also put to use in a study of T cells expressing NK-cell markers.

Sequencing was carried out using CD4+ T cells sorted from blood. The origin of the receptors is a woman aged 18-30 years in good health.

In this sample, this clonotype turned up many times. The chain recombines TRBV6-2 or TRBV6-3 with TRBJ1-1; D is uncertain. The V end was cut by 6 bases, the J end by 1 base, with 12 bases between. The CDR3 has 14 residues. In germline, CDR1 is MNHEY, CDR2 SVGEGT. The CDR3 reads CASRPVTANTEAFF. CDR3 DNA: TGTGCCAGCAGGCCAGTAACGGCGAACACTGAAGCTTTCTTT.

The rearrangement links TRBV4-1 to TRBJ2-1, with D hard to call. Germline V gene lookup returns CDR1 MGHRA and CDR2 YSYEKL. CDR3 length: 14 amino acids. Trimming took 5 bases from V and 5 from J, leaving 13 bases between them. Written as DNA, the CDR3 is TGCGCCAGCAGCACCGGGTGGGTTGACAATGAGCAGTTCTTC. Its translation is CASSTGWVDNEQFF.